A single T cell receptor (beta chain) is shown here with its context. Its target is not known. The V gene end was trimmed by 4 bases and the J gene end by 3 bases; junction bases not matched to a gene: 7. CDR3 length equals 14 residues. Looked up from germline, CDR1 is SGHRS and CDR2 is YFSETQ. The data were taken from a study of cytomegalovirus exposure and HLA in healthy donors. The study, taken as a whole, reports: Immune exposure data for these donors was limited to CMV serostatus.

Researchers ran the PCR with 60 Vbeta and 13 Jbeta primers. Measured with immunoSEQ multiplex PCR; TCRdb has only the in-frame clones, and not every one. Here the sample spans around 180,000 clones, roughly 80% being singletons. Sequenced material: PBMCs. The chain has TRBV5-1 and TRBJ2-7; 7 positions match TRBD2. This TCR derives from a man aged 35-49 years in good health and CMV-seronegative. The CDR3 nucleotides are TGCGCCAGCAGCCCCAGCGGGGAAATCTACGAGCAGTACTTC. It yields the protein CASSPSGEIYEQYF.